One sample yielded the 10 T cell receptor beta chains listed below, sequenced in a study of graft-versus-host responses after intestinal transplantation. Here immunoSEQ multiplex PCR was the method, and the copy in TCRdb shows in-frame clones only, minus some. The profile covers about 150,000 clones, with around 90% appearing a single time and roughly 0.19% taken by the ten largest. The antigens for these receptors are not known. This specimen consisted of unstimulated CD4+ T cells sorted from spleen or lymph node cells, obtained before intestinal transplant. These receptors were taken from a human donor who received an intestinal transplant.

In nucleotides, the CDR3 is TGTGCCAGCTCACCCGGACTAGAGCCTTTCTACGAGCAGTACTTC. The encoded protein is CASSPGLEPFYEQYF. V usage is TRBV18 and J usage is TRBJ2-7; 7 bases agree with TRBD2. The germline V gene has CDR1 KGHSH and CDR2 LQKENI. CDR3 length: 15 amino acids. The trim removed 3 bases at V and 3 bases at J, leaving 8 bases unmatched.

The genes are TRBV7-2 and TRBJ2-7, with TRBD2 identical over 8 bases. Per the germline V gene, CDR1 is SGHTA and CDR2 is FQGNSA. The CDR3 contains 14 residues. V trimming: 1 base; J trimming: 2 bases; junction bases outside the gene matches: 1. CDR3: CASSLGGRTYEQYF. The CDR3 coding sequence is TGTGCCAGCAGCTTAGGCGGGAGGACCTACGAGCAGTACTTC.

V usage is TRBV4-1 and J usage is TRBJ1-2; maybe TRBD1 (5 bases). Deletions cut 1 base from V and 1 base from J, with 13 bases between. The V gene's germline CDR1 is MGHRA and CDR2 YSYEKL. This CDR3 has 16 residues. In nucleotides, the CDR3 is TGCGCCAGCAGCCAAGCCCCCGCCAGGGTTAACTATGGCTACACCTTC. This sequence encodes CASSQAPARVNYGYTF.

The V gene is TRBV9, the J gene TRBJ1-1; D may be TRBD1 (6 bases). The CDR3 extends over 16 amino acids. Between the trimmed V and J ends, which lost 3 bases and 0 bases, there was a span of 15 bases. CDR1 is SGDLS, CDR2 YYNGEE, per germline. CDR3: CASSEGGRRMNTEAFF. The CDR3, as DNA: TGTGCCAGCAGCGAAGGGGGTCGGCGCATGAACACTGAAGCTTTCTTT.

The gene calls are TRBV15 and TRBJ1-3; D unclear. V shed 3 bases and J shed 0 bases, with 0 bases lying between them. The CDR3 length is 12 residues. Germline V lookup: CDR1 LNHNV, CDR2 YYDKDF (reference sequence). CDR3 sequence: CATSSSGNTIYF. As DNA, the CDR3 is TGTGCCACCAGCAGCTCTGGAAACACCATATATTTT.

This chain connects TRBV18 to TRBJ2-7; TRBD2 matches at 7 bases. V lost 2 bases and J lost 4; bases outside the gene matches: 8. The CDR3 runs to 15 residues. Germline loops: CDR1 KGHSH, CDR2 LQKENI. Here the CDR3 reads CASSPMMGLSYEQYF. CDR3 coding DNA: TGTGCCAGCTCACCAATGATGGGACTATCTTACGAGCAGTACTTC.

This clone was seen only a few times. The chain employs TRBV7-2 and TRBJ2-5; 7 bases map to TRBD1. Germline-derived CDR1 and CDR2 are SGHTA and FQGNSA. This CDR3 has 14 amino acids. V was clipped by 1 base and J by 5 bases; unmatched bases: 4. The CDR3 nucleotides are TGTGCCAGCAGCTTAGTGACAGGGCAGGAGACCCAGTACTTC. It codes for CASSLVTGQETQYF.

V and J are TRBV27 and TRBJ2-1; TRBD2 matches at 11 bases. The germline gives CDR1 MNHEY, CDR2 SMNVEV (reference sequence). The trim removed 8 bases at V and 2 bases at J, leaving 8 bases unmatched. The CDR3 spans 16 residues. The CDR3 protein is CASGRSSGRAYNEQFF. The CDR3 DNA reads TGTGCCAGCGGACGAAGTAGCGGGAGGGCCTACAATGAGCAGTTCTTC.

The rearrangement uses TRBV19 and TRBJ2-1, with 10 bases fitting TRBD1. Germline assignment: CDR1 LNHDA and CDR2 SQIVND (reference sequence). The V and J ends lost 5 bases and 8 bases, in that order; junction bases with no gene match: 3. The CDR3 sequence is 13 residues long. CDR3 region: CASSRTGGHEQFF. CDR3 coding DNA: TGTGCCAGTAGTCGGACAGGGGGACATGAGCAGTTCTTC.

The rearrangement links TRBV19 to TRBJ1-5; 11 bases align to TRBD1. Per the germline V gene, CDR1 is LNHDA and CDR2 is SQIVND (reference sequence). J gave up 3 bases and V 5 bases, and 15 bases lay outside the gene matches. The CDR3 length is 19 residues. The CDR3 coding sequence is TGTGCCAGTAGTCCAATCCGGGACAGGGGGATTAGTAACAATCAGCCCCAGCATTTT. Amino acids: CASSPIRDRGISNNQPQHF. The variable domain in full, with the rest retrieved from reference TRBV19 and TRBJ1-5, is DGGITQSPKYLFRKEGQNVTLSCEQNLNHDAMYWYRQDPGQGLRLIYYSQIVNDFQKGDIAEGYSVSREKKESFPLTVTSAQKNPTAFYLCASSPIRDRGISNNQPQHFGDGTRLSIL.